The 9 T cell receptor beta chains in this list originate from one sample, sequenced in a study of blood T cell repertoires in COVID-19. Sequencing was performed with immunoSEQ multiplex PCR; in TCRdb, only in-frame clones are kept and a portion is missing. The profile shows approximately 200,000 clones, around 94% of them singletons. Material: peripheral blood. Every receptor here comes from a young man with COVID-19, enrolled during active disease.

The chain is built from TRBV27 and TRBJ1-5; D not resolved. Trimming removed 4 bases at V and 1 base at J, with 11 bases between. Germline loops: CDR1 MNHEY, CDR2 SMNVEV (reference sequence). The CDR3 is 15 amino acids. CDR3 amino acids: CASSYSGTSNQPQHF. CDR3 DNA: TGTGCCAGCAGTTATAGCGGAACAAGCAATCAGCCCCAGCATTTT.

In nucleotides, the CDR3 is TGTGCCAGCCTGGAGGGACCTAACTATGGCTACACCTTC. Translation gives CASLEGPNYGYTF. The V gene is TRBV6-5, the J gene TRBJ1-2; perhaps TRBD1 as D (5 bases). The V and J ends lost 8 bases and 0 bases respectively, with 10 bases between them. Germline V gene sequence: CDR1 MNHEY, CDR2 SVGAGI. This CDR3 spans 13 amino acids.

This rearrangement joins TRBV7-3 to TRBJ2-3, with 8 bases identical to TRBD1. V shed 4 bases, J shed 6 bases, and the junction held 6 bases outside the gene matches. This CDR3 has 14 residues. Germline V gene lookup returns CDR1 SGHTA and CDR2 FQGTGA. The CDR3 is CASSSGQGMDTQYF. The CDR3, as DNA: TGTGCCAGCAGCTCCGGACAGGGTATGGATACGCAGTATTTT.

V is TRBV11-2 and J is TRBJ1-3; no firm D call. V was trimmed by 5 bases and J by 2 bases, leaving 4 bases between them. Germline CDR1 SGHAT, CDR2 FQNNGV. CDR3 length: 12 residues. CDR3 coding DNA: TGTGCCAGCAGCCAGGCTGGAAACACCATATATTTT. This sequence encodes CASSQAGNTIYF. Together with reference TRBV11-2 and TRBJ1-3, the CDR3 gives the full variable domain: EAGVAQSPRYKIIEKRQSVAFWCNPISGHATLYWYQQILGQGPKLLIQFQNNGVVDDSQLPKDRFSAERLKGVDSTLKIQPAKLEDSAVYLCASSQAGNTIYFGEGSWLTVV.

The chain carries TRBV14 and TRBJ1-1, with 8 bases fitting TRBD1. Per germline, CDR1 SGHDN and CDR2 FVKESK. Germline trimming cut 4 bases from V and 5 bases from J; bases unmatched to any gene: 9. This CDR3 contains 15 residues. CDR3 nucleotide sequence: TGTGCCAGCAGCCGGCGGGACAGGATTTGGACTGAAGCTTTCTTT. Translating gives CASSRRDRIWTEAFF. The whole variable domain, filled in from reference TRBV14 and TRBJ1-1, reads EAGVTQFPSHSVIEKGQTVTLRCDPISGHDNLYWYRRVMGKEIKFLLHFVKESKQDESGMPNNRFLAERTGGTYSTLKVQPAELEDSGVYFCASSRRDRIWTEAFFGQGTRLTVV.

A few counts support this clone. This CDR3 reads CASRPTGGLTYGTDTQYF. The DNA for the CDR3 is TGCGCCAGCAGGCCAACAGGGGGACTCACTTATGGAACAGATACGCAGTATTTT. This rearrangement joins TRBV4-1 to TRBJ2-3; 8 positions match TRBD1. Germline V gene sequence: CDR1 MGHRA, CDR2 YSYEKL. This CDR3 has 18 amino acids. J lost 3 bases, V lost 6 bases, and 17 bases had no gene match.

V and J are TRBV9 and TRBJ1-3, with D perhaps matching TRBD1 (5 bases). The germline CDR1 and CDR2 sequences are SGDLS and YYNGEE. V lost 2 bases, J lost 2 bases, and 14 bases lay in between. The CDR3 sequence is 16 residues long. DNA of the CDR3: TGTGCCAGCAGCGTGGGAGGCGGACACCCTGGAAACACCATATATTTT. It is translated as CASSVGGGHPGNTIYF.

The CDR3 here is CASSPSGGYGYTF. In DNA, the CDR3 is TGTGCCAGCAGTCCATCGGGGGGGTATGGCTACACCTTC. This rearrangement joins TRBV6-5 to TRBJ1-2; D perhaps matches TRBD1 (5 bases). Germline V gene sequence: CDR1 MNHEY, CDR2 SVGAGI. Trimming pared 5 bases from V and 5 bases from J, leaving 12 bases between. The CDR3 contains 13 residues.

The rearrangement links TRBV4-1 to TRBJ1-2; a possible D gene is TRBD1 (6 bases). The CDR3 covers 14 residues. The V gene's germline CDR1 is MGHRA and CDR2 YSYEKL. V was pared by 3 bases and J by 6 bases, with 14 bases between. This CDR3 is CASSQTQGSNGYTF. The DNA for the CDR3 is TGCGCCAGCAGCCAGACCCAGGGGAGTAATGGCTACACCTTC.